This entry lists 21 T cell receptor beta chains sequenced from one sample in a study of T cell repertoires in cytomegalovirus infection. TCRdb redid the calling of the reads with MiXCR, one entry per CDR3 protein. The repertoire holds 400,000 or so distinct CDR3 sequences, approximately 31% seen once, with roughly an eighth in the top ten. The sequencing sample was made of PBMCs. These receptors originate from a human donor in good health (CMV status not recorded). Some clones in this sample may be carry-over from other donors' samples.

This chain joins TRBV5-1 and TRBJ2-5; 9 nucleotides match TRBD2. Germline CDR1 SGHRS, CDR2 YFSETQ. The CDR3 is 17 amino acids. J was trimmed by 2 bases and V by 0 bases; bases with no gene match: 8. The CDR3 DNA sequence: TGCGCCAGCAGCTTGGAGGGGGCTAGCGGGGATCAAGAGACCCAGTACTTC. Its protein product is CASSLEGASGDQETQYF.

Details on this clonotype: One base away lies a much larger clone, so this may be a sequencing read error. The CDR3 reads CDSSGGLTGTQYF. Written as DNA, the CDR3 is TGTGACAGCAGTGGAGGGCTGACGGGGACCCAGTACTTC. The genes are TRBV6-5 and TRBJ2-5; possible D gene TRBD2, 6 bases. The CDR3 loop spans 13 amino acids. The germline V gene encodes CDR1 MNHEY and CDR2 SVGAGI.

V gene TRBV6-1 combines with J gene TRBJ2-5; D perhaps matches TRBD2 (6 bases). Trimming left V 8 bases short and J 4 bases short, with 14 bases between. Germline loops: CDR1 MNHNS, CDR2 SASEGT. The CDR3 spans 13 residues. The CDR3 reads CASGVDYGETQYF. Here the CDR3 DNA reads TGTGCCAGCGGGGTGGACTACGGAGAGACCCAGTACTTC.

The table lists this clonotype with a few counts. V is TRBV19 and J is TRBJ2-1, with D possibly matching TRBD2 (5 bases). CDR1 and CDR2 (germline): LNHDA, SQIVND (reference sequence). This CDR3 comprises 17 residues. Trimming stripped 3 bases from V and 1 base from J, with 16 bases between. The CDR3 sequence: CASSMRPAATSYNEQFF. DNA of the CDR3: TGTGCCAGTAGTATGAGGCCAGCGGCCACATCCTACAATGAGCAGTTCTTC.

The V gene is TRBV20-1, the J gene TRBJ2-1, with 9 bases identical to TRBD1. Germline CDR1 is DFQATT and CDR2 is SNEGSKA (reference sequence). V lost 3 bases and J lost 4; bases outside the gene matches: 4. CDR3 length: 14 amino acids. The CDR3: CSARAGQGYNEQFF. The CDR3 bases are TGCAGTGCTAGGGCTGGACAGGGGTACAATGAGCAGTTCTTC.

This clonotype has a handful of counts. This chain connects TRBV12-3 or TRBV12-4 to TRBJ1-2; D might be TRBD1 (5 bases). Trimming stripped 8 bases from V and 1 base from J, with 8 bases between. There are 12 residues in the CDR3. Here the CDR3 reads CASATDNYGYTF. CDR3 bases: TGTGCCAGCGCGACAGATAACTATGGCTACACCTTC.

Only a few counts were recorded for this clonotype. The chain is built from TRBV4-1 and TRBJ2-2; 8 bases are shared with TRBD1. This CDR3 is built from 14 residues. Unmatched junction bases numbered 4, after V lost 2 bases and J lost 8 bases. The germline gives CDR1 MGHRA, CDR2 YSYEKL. As DNA, the CDR3 is TGCGCCAGCAGCCAACAGGGGGCTGGGGGGGAGCTGTTTTTT. Translation: CASSQQGAGGELFF.

This rearrangement joins TRBV20-1 to TRBJ1-1; D remains unclear. The CDR3 extends over 14 amino acids. V was trimmed by 0 bases and J by 0 bases, leaving 8 bases between them. Per germline, CDR1 DFQATT and CDR2 SNEGSKA (reference sequence). The CDR3 sequence is CSAREVGMNTEAFF. The CDR3 DNA is TGCAGTGCTAGAGAAGTAGGGATGAACACTGAAGCTTTCTTT.

This clonotype was counted ten times or more. The gene calls are TRBV12-3 or TRBV12-4 and TRBJ1-5; D is possibly TRBD1 (5 bases). The CDR3 totals 14 residues. Trimming removed 7 bases from V and 1 base from J, with 11 bases in between. The CDR3 DNA reads TGTGCCAGCAATGTGTGGGGCAGCAATCAGCCCCAGCATTTT. Amino acid sequence: CASNVWGSNQPQHF.

This clonotype was counted ten times or more. This chain uses TRBV6-1 with TRBJ2-1, with D perhaps TRBD1 (6 bases). The V gene's germline CDR1 is MNHNS and CDR2 SASEGT. Trimming pared 0 bases from V and 5 bases from J, leaving 20 bases between. The CDR3 spans 18 residues. This chain's CDR3 is CASSEAWSRDTIDNEQFF. The CDR3 nucleotides read TGTGCCAGCAGTGAAGCCTGGTCTCGGGACACCATCGACAATGAGCAGTTCTTC.

Ten or more counts support this clonotype. This rearrangement joins TRBV7-8 to TRBJ2-7, with D hard to call. V was cut by 5 bases and J by 0 bases, with 8 bases left in between. CDR3 length: 13 residues. Germline V CDR1 and CDR2: SGHVS, FQNEAQ. CDR3 protein: CASSRTDSYEQYF. CDR3 DNA: TGTGCCAGCAGCCGGACGGACTCCTACGAGCAGTACTTC.

This clonotype showed up just a few times. This sequence joins TRBV2 and TRBJ2-3; no clear D. The CDR3 spans 14 residues. Trimming pared 3 bases from V and 0 bases from J, leaving 7 bases between. Germline V gene data show CDR1 as SNHLY and CDR2 as FYNNEI. CDR3 protein: CASSDAMSTDTQYF. In nucleotides, the CDR3 is TGTGCCAGCAGTGATGCTATGAGCACAGATACGCAGTATTTT.

The gene calls are TRBV9 and TRBJ2-1; unclear D gene. Trimming pared 0 bases from V and 0 bases from J, leaving 4 bases between. The germline V gene has CDR1 SGDLS and CDR2 YYNGEE. This CDR3 has 14 amino acids. The CDR3 loop reads CASSVESSYNEQFF. In DNA, the CDR3 is TGTGCCAGCAGCGTAGAAAGCTCCTACAATGAGCAGTTCTTC. Full variable domain (rest looked up from reference TRBV9 and TRBJ2-1): DSGVTQTPKHLITATGQRVTLRCSPRSGDLSVYWYQQSLDQGLQFLIQYYNGEERAKGNILERFSAQQFPDLHSELNLSSLELGDSALYFCASSVESSYNEQFFGPGTRLTVL.

The J gene is TRBJ1-1, the V gene TRBV7-8; D unresolved. The CDR3 is 13 residues long. Germline V gene lookup returns CDR1 SGHVS and CDR2 FQNEAQ. Between the trimmed V and J ends, which lost 4 bases and 7 bases, there was a span of 13 bases. The CDR3 sequence: CASSSQGWGEAFF. The CDR3 nucleotides are TGTGCCAGCAGCTCCCAAGGGTGGGGTGAAGCTTTCTTT.

This chain links TRBV19 with TRBJ1-5; D call uncertain. Trimming cost V 0 bases and J 4 bases, with 7 bases left between them. The CDR3 loop spans 14 amino acids. CDR1 LNHDA and CDR2 SQIVND come from the germline V gene (reference sequence). CDR3 loop: CASSIDRVNQPQHF. CDR3 bases: TGTGCCAGTAGTATAGATCGCGTAAATCAGCCCCAGCATTTT.

V gene TRBV5-4 combines with J gene TRBJ2-7; 7 bases match TRBD2. The CDR3 has 15 amino acids. Germline CDR1 is SGHNT and CDR2 is YYREEE (reference sequence). Trimming took 0 bases from V and 4 from J; bases not matched to a gene: 7. The CDR3 nucleotides read TGTGCCAGCAGCTTGGGGGCTAGCGGCGAGTACGAGCAGTACTTC. This encodes CASSLGASGEYEQYF.

Note on this clonotype: The missing conserved phenylalanine or tryptophan at the end of this CDR3 makes a read error likely. The rearrangement links TRBV12-3 or TRBV12-4 to TRBJ1-2; TRBD1 is a possible D gene (6 bases). With 6 bases removed from V and 8 bases from J, the gap between germline ends came to 22 bases. The length of the CDR3 is 15 residues. This CDR3 reads CASSVLQGRRGGYTL. The CDR3 coding sequence is TGTGCCAGCAGCGTCCTACAGGGTCGTCGGGGCGGCTACACCTTA.

This clonotype was seen more than once but under ten times. The rearrangement joins TRBV24-1 to TRBJ2-3; possibly TRBD1 for D (6 bases). This CDR3 has 14 amino acids. Germline V gives CDR1 KGHDR, CDR2 SFDVKD. The ends were cut back, 0 bases at V and 3 bases at J, with 6 bases in the middle. CDR3 loop: CATSDLGQTDTQYF. The CDR3 DNA sequence: TGTGCCACCAGTGATTTGGGACAGACAGATACGCAGTATTTT.

As to this clonotype: Just one base apart from a much larger clone, this may be a read error. The rearrangement uses TRBV7-8 and TRBJ1-4; no firm D call. CDR1 is SGHVS and CDR2 is FQNEAQ in the germline V gene. CDR3 length equals 14 residues. DNA of the CDR3: TGTGCCAGCAGCGCGACGGAGCTTAATGAAAAACTGGTTTTT. It specifies CASSATELNEKLVF.

The chain joins TRBV2 to TRBJ2-1; possibly TRBD1 for D (5 bases). Trimming pared 2 bases from V and 5 bases from J, leaving 16 bases between. Germline V CDR1 and CDR2: SNHLY, FYNNEI. This CDR3 spans 16 amino acids. The DNA for the CDR3 is TGTGCCAGCAGTGAACTTCTAGTGCAGGGTAACAATGAGCAGTTCTTC. Translated, it gives CASSELLVQGNNEQFF.

V gene TRBV2 combines with J gene TRBJ2-5; 12 bases agree with TRBD2. This CDR3 contains 15 residues. J gave up 7 bases and V 7 bases, and 10 bases lay outside the gene matches. Germline V lookup: CDR1 SNHLY, CDR2 FYNNEI. The CDR3 reads CASTLRTSGMGTQYF. The DNA of the CDR3 is TGTGCCAGCACCCTCCGGACTAGCGGGATGGGGACCCAGTACTTC. Combining the CDR3 with reference TRBV2 and TRBJ2-5 gives the whole variable domain EPEVTQTPSHQVTQMGQEVILRCVPISNHLYFYWYRQILGQKVEFLVSFYNNEISEKSEIFDDQFSVERPDGSNFTLKIRSTKLEDSAMYFCASTLRTSGMGTQYFGPGTRLLVL.